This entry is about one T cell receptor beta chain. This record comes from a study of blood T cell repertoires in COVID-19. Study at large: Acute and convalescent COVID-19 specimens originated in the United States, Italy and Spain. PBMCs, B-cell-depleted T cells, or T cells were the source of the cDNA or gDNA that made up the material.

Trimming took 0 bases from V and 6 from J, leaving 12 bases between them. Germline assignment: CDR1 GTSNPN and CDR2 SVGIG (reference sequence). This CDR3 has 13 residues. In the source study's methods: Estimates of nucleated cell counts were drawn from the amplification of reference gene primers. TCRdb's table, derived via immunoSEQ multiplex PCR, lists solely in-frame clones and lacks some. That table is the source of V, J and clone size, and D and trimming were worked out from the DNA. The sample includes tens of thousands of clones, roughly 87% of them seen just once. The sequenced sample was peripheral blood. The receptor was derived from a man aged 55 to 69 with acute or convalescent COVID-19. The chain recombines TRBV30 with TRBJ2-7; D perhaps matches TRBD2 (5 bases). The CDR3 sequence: CAWSVGGSSEQYF. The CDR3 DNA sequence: TGTGCCTGGAGTGTCGGAGGCTCGAGCGAGCAGTACTTC.